These 8 T cell receptor beta chains were sequenced from one sample in a study of blood T cells in healthy people across ages. Through a sample-barcoded 5' primer and a J-beta primer mix, a second PCR was run for roughly 6 to 12 cycles. Each CDR3 protein is one row after TCRdb ran MiXCR on the 5' RACE reads. The sample records about 730,000 distinct CDR3 sequences, 40% to 45% being singletons. The sample consisted of blood. All receptors come from an older woman in good health.

This clonotype was recorded a few times. The gene calls are TRBV20-1 and TRBJ2-1; D tentatively reads TRBD1 or TRBD2 (5 bases each). Trimming took off 3 bases at V and 6 bases at J, with 12 bases between the two ends. The CDR3 runs to 13 residues. Germline CDR1 and CDR2: DFQATT and SNEGSKA (reference sequence). The DNA for the CDR3 is TGCAGTGCTAGGGGTGGGGGAATCAATGAGCAGTTCTTC. As protein: CSARGGGINEQFF.

This clonotype was seen only a few times. This sequence joins TRBV5-6 and TRBJ1-6; D is undetermined. Trimming pared 2 bases from V and 10 bases from J, leaving 10 bases between. The germline gives CDR1 SGHDT, CDR2 YYEEEE. The CDR3 has 13 amino acids. CDR3 sequence: CASSFPVGSPLHF. DNA for the CDR3: TGTGCCAGCAGCTTTCCTGTAGGCTCACCCCTCCACTTT.

Worth noting for this clonotype: The junction and the germline gene differ at one end; a read error may be behind it. CDR3 DNA sequence: TGCAGTGCGAGAGGAGGGGAAGAGACCCAGTACTTC. It encodes CSARGGEETQYF. The chain uses TRBV20-1 and TRBJ2-5; D is perhaps TRBD2 (6 bases). The V gene's germline CDR1 is DFQATT and CDR2 SNEGSKA (reference sequence). This CDR3 has 12 amino acids.

This clonotype was picked up a small number of times. This chain joins TRBV7-3 and TRBJ2-7; 8 bases line up with TRBD2. Looked up from germline, CDR1 is SGHTA and CDR2 is FQGTGA. This CDR3 has 15 residues. J lost 5 bases, V lost 1 base, and 7 bases had no gene match. The CDR3 DNA follows: TGTGCCAGCAGCTTAATCGGGGGGGGCAACCACGAGCAGTACTTC. Protein: CASSLIGGGNHEQYF.

This clonotype turned up a few times. The chain uses TRBV18 and TRBJ2-5, with D perhaps assigned TRBD1 or TRBD2 (5 bases each). The CDR3 length is 14 residues. Trimming shortened V by 2 bases and J by 1 base, and 8 bases separated the two germline ends. Germline CDR1 reads KGHSH; CDR2 reads LQKENI. Here the CDR3 DNA reads TGTGCCAGCTCACCAGCGAGGGGCCAAGAGACCCAGTACTTC. It yields the protein CASSPARGQETQYF.

This clonotype was detected a few times. The chain combines TRBV12-3 or TRBV12-4 with TRBJ2-7; no definite D call. Deletions cut 7 bases from V and 2 bases from J, with 15 bases between. The length of the CDR3 is 14 residues. The CDR3 sequence is CASTLGTAAYEQYF. The CDR3 DNA reads as TGTGCCAGCACCTTAGGTACTGCCGCCTACGAGCAGTACTTC.

The V gene is TRBV21-1, the J gene TRBJ2-4; the D segment call TRBD2 is taken from the table without a DNA check. TRBV21-1 is recorded as a pseudogene. The CDR3 sequence is 15 residues long. Written as DNA, the CDR3 is TGTGCCAGCAACGGGACTAGCGGGAGTGAAAACATTCAGTACTTC. This sequence encodes CASNGTSGSENIQYF.

V gene TRBV2 combines with J gene TRBJ1-2; no clear D gene. The germline CDR1 and CDR2 sequences are SNHLY and FYNNEI. The V end lost 8 bases, the J end lost 5 bases, and 15 bases lay between the germline ends. This CDR3 region has 13 residues. CDR3 bases: TGTGCCAGCCAGCGGTTACGGATTTATGGCTACACCTTC. This translates into CASQRLRIYGYTF.